This T cell receptor beta chain is from a study of blood T cell repertoires in COVID-19. Overall study context: PBMCs, B-cell-depleted T cells, or T cells provided the cDNA or gDNA that made up the material.

The CDR3 spans 15 residues. From germline, CDR1 is LNHDA and CDR2 SQIVND (reference sequence). The V gene end was trimmed by 3 bases and the J gene end by 3 bases; junction bases not matched to a gene: 6. Data came from immunoSEQ multiplex PCR; TCRdb stores just in-frame clones and leaves some out. The table shows fewer than 200,000 clones, with roughly 76% occurring only once. This receptor was taken from a woman between 50 and 59 years old with active or convalescent COVID-19. Material: peripheral blood. The gene calls are TRBV19 and TRBJ1-2, with 8 bases aligning to TRBD1. CDR3 region: CASSMQGANHYGYTF. The CDR3 nucleotides are TGTGCCAGTAGTATGCAGGGGGCGAATCACTATGGCTACACCTTC.